The present entry profiles one TCR beta chain with its context. No antigen is known for it. Libraries were prepared by immunoSEQ multiplex PCR; TCRdb keeps only in-frame clonotypes and omits some of them. Among over 70,000 clones listed, 90% were seen once. V shed 7 bases, J shed 10 bases, and the junction held 11 bases outside the gene matches. The CDR3 extends over 14 amino acids. The germline CDR1 and CDR2 sequences are LNHDA and SQIVND (reference sequence). The time point is: cycle 4 day 1 (C4D1), after less than 7 weeks of nivolumab. Every patient had relapsed following autologous stem cell transplantation, and cohorts differed in brentuximab vedotin exposure. The sample is drawn from a study of PD-1 blockade in classical Hodgkin lymphoma. General study points: Baseline diversity in complete responders resembled that of newly diagnosed patients. CD4+ TCR diversity rose significantly by C4D1, and CD8+ TCR diversity did not. Newly diagnosed patients were reported to start with lower TCR diversity than healthy donors.

This specimen was peripheral blood mononuclear cells (PBMCs), taken before the fourth cycle of nivolumab. This chain uses TRBV19 with TRBJ2-1; 9 nucleotides line up with TRBD1. This receptor was identified in a human donor with classical Hodgkin lymphoma. The CDR3, as DNA: TGTGCCAGTACCCCGACGCCGACAGGGGGGGAGCAGTTCTTC. It encodes CASTPTPTGGEQFF.